This TCR beta chain was observed in a study of CD8 T cells in ankylosing spondylitis. Study results and limitations: What appeared characteristic of ankylosing spondylitis blood was a TCR beta motif of fewer than ten highly homologous variants. There were earlier reports of some motif variants in reactive arthritis synovial fluid and blood. Reportedly, disease-linked clones are significantly enriched in ankylosing spondylitis patients' matched synovial fluid.

The table lists this clonotype with a few counts. Its antigen is as yet unknown. TCRdb recomputed calls from the 5' RACE reads with MiXCR, one row per CDR3 protein. Of hundreds of thousands of distinct CDR3 sequences in the sample, over 9.5% were seen once. There are 15 residues in the CDR3. CDR1 and CDR2 (germline): MNHEY, SVGAGI. Trimming removed 0 bases at V and 4 bases at J, with 9 bases between. The genes are TRBV6-5 and TRBJ1-4; D is unresolved. Material for sequencing was blood, either unsorted or a sorted T cell fraction (not recorded which). This receptor was identified in a male donor with ankylosing spondylitis. CDR3 DNA sequence: TGTGCCAGCAGTTACTCGGCAGGCGATAATGAAAAACTGTTTTTT. This encodes CASSYSAGDNEKLFF.